This TCR beta chain was captured by sequencing in a study of shared clonotypes between healthy human individuals. The method was immunoSEQ multiplex PCR; TCRdb's version includes in-frame clones alone and lacks a portion of them. The sample carries about 2.4 million clones, 80% to 95% recorded once. CDR3 length: 15 amino acids. The V segment lost 4 bases and the J segment 5 bases; nucleotides outside the gene matches: 10. CDR1 and CDR2 from the germline V gene are SGHNT and YYREEE (reference sequence). The chain employs TRBV5-4 and TRBJ1-1; TRBD1 aligns across 8 bases. This TCR came from a man aged 18 to 29 in good health. Some clones in this sample may be carry-over from other donors' samples. Sequenced sample: naive CD4+ T cells from PBMCs. The subset is: CD45RA+ positively selected. The CDR3 protein is CASSNPTGDMTEAFF. CDR3 sequence (DNA): TGTGCCAGCAGCAACCCGACAGGGGATATGACTGAAGCTTTCTTT.